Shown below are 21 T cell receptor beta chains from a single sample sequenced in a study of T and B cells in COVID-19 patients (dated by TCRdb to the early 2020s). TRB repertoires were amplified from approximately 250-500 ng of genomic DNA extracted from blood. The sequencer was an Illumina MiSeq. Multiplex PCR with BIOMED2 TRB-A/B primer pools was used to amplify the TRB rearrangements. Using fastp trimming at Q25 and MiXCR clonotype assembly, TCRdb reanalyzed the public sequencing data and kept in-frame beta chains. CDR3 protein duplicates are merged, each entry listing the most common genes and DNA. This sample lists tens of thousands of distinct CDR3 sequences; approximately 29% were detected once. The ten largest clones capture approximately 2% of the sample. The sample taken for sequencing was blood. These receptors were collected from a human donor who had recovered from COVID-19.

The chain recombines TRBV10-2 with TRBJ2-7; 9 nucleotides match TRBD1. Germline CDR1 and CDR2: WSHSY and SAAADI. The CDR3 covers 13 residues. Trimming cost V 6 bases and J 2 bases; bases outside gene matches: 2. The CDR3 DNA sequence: TGCGCCAGCAGACAGGGGGCTGCCTACGAGCAGTACTTC. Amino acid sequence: CASRQGAAYEQYF.

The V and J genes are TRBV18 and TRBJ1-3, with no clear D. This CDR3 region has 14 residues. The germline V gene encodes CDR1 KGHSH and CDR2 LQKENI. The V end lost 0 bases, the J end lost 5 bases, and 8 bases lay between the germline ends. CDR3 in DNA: TGTGCCAGCTCACCACCGGCGGTTCGAAACACCATATATTTT. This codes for CASSPPAVRNTIYF.

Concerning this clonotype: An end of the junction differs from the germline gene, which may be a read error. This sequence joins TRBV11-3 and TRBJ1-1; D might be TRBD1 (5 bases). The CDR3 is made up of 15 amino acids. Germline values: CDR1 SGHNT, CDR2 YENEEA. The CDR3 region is CARSLDKGLNTEAFF. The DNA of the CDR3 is TGTGCCAGAAGCTTAGACAAGGGACTCAACACTGAAGCTTTCTTT.

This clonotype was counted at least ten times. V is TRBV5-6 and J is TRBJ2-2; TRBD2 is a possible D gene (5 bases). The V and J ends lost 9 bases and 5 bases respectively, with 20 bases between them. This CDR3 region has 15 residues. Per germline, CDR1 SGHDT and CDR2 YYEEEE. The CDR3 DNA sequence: TGTGCCACTCAAACCGGGGTTGGATTTACCGGGGAGCTGTTTTTT. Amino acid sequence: CATQTGVGFTGELFF.

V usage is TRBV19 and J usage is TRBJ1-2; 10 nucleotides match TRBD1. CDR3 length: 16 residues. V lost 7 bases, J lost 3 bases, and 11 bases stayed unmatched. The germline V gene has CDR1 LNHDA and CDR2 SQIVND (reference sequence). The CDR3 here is CASNWDRGGRDYGYTF. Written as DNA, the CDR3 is TGTGCCAGTAACTGGGACAGGGGAGGTCGCGACTATGGCTACACCTTC. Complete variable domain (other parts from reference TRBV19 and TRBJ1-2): DGGITQSPKYLFRKEGQNVTLSCEQNLNHDAMYWYRQDPGQGLRLIYYSQIVNDFQKGDIAEGYSVSREKKESFPLTVTSAQKNPTAFYLCASNWDRGGRDYGYTFGSGTRLTVV.

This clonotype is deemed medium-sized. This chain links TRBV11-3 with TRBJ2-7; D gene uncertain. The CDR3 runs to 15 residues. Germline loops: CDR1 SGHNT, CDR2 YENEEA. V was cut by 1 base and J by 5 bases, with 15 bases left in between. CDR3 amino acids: CASSLARTTKHEQYF. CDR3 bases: TGTGCCAGCAGCTTAGCCAGGACCACTAAACACGAGCAGTACTTC.

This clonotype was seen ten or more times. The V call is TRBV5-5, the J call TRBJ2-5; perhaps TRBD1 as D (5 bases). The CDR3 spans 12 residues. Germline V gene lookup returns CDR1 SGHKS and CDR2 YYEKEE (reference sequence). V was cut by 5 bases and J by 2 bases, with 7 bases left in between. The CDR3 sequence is CASRTVQETQYF. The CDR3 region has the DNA TGTGCCAGCAGGACAGTACAAGAGACCCAGTACTTC.

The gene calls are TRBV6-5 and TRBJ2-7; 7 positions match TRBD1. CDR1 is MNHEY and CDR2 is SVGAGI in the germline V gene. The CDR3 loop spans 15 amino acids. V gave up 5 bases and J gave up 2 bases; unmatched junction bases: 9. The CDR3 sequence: CASSEAGGQAYEQYF. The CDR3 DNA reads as TGTGCCAGCAGTGAAGCTGGAGGACAGGCCTACGAGCAGTACTTC.

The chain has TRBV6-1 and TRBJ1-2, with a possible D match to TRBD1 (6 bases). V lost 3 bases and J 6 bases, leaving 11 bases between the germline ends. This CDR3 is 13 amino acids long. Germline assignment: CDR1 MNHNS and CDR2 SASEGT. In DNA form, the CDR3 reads TGTGCCAGCAGTGACAGGGGTTGGAATGGCTACACCTTC. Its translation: CASSDRGWNGYTF.

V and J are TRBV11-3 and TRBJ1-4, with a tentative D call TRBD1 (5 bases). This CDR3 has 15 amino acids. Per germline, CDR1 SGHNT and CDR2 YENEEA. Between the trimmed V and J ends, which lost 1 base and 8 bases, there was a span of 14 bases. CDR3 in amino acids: CASSLASGRFEKLFF. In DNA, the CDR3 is TGTGCCAGCAGCTTAGCTTCGGGACGCTTCGAAAAACTGTTTTTT.

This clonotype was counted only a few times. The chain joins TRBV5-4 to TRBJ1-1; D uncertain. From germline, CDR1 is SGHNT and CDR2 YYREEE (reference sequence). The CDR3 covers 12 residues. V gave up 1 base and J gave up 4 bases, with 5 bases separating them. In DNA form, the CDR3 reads TGTGCCAGCAGCTTGAGATTCACTGAAGCTTTCTTT. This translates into CASSLRFTEAFF.

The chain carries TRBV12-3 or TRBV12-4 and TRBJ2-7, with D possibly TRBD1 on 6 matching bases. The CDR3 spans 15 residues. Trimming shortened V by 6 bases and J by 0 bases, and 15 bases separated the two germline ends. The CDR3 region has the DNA TGTGCCAGCAGCCCCGACAGGTTTTCCTCCTACGAGCAGTACTTC. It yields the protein CASSPDRFSSYEQYF.

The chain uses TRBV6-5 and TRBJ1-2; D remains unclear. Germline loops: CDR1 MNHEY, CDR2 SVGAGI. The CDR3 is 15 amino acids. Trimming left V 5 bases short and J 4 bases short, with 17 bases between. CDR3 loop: CASSVTEGSIYGYTF. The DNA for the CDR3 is TGTGCCAGCAGTGTTACTGAGGGAAGCATCTATGGCTACACCTTC.

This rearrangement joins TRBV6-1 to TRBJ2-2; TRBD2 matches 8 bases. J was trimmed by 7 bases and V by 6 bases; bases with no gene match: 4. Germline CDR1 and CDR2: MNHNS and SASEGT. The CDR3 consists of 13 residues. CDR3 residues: CASSPGTSGELFF. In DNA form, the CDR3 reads TGTGCCAGCAGCCCTGGGACTAGCGGGGAGCTGTTTTTT.

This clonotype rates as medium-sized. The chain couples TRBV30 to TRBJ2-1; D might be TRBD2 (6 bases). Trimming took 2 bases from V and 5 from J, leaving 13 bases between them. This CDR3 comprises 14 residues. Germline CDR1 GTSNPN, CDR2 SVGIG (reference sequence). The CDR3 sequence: CAWSPGDTNNEQFF. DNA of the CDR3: TGTGCCTGGAGTCCGGGAGACACCAACAATGAGCAGTTCTTC.

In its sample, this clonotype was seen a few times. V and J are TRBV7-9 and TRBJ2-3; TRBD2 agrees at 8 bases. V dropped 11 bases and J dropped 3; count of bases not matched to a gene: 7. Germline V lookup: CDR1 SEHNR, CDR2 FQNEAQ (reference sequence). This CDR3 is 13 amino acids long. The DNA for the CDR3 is TGTGCCGCCAGCGGGGGAGGTACAGATACGCAGTATTTT. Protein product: CAASGGGTDTQYF. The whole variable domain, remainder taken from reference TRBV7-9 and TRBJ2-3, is DTGVSQNPRHKITKRGQNVTFRCDPISEHNRLYWYRQTLGQGPEFLTYFQNEAQLEKSRLLSDRFSAERPKGSFSTLEIQRTEQGDSAMYLCAASGGGTDTQYFGPGTRLTVL.

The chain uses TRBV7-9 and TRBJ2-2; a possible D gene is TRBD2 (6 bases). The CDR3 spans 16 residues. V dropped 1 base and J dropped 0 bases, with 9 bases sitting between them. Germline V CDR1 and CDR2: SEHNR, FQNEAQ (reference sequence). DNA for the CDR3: TGTGCCAGCAGCTTAGTTACGGGGGCGAACACCGGGGAGCTGTTTTTT. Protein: CASSLVTGANTGELFF.

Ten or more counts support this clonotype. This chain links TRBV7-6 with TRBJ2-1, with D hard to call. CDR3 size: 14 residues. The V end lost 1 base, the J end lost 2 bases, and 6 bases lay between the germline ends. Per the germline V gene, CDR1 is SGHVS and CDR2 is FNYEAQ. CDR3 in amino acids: CASSLGGTYNEQFF. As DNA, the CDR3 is TGTGCCAGCAGCTTAGGGGGAACCTACAATGAGCAGTTCTTC. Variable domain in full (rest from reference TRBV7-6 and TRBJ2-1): GAGVSQSPRYKVTKRGQDVALRCDPISGHVSLYWYRQALGQGPEFLTYFNYEAQQDKSGLPNDRFSAERPEGSISTLTIQRTEQRDSAMYRCASSLGGTYNEQFFGPGTRLTVL.

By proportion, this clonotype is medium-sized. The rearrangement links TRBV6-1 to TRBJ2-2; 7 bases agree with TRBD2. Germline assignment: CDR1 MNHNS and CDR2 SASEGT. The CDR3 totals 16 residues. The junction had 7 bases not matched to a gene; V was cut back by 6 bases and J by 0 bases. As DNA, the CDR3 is TGTGCCAGCAGGACTAGGGCGGGGGCGAACACCGGGGAGCTGTTTTTT. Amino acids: CASRTRAGANTGELFF.

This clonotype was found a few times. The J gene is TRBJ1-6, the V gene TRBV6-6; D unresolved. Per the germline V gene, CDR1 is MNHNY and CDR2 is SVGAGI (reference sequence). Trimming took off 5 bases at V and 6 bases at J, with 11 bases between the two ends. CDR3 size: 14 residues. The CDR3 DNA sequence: TGTGCCAGCAGTCTAGGACGGACTAATTCACCCCTCCACTTT. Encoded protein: CASSLGRTNSPLHF.

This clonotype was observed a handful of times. This CDR3 reads CSARDEGLGNSPLHF. CDR3 coding DNA: TGCAGTGCTAGAGATGAGGGGCTAGGGAATTCACCCCTCCACTTT. The rearrangement joins TRBV20-1 to TRBJ1-6; weak D call: TRBD1 (5 bases). The CDR3 spans 15 residues. Trimming stripped 0 bases from V and 7 bases from J, with 13 bases between. Germline CDR1 DFQATT, CDR2 SNEGSKA (reference sequence).